These 25 T cell receptor beta chains were all obtained from the same sample, sequenced in a study of regulatory T cells in long-lasting Graves disease. Time point described: persistent/refractory GD, antithyroid drugs over 5 years with positive TRAb. TCR sequences were obtained from RNA taken from PBMCs. Construction of the TCR beta libraries employed iRepertoire HTBI primers in conjunction with Arm-PCR of CDR3 regions. In TCRdb, the multiplex PCR reads were re-called with MiXCR into one record per CDR3 protein. Of 400,000 to 500,000 distinct CDR3 sequences listed, under 25% are singletons. The source material was peripheral blood mononuclear cells (PBMCs), sampled when the disease was refractory, from a patient treated with antithyroid drugs. The receptors derive from a female donor with Graves disease.

V gene TRBV28 combines with J gene TRBJ2-2, with TRBD1 as a possible D gene (6 bases). V gave up 3 bases and J gave up 2 bases, with 10 bases separating them. The CDR3 has 15 residues. Germline CDR1 is MDHEN and CDR2 is SYDVKM. The CDR3 DNA reads TGTGCCAGCAGTTTTGGGGGCCCAAACACCGGGGAGCTGTTTTTT. Translating it yields CASSFGGPNTGELFF.

This clonotype was observed at least ten times. The V call is TRBV28, the J call TRBJ1-5; D is uncertain. This CDR3 region has 15 residues. V was clipped by 2 bases and J by 2 bases, with 10 bases between them. Germline CDR1 is MDHEN and CDR2 is SYDVKM. The CDR3 loop is CASSLTLLGNQPQHF. The CDR3 DNA sequence: TGTGCCAGCAGTTTAACATTGTTGGGCAATCAGCCCCAGCATTTT. Drawing the rest from reference TRBV28 and TRBJ1-5, the complete variable domain is DVKVTQSSRYLVKRTGEKVFLECVQDMDHENMFWYRQDPGLGLRLIYFSYDVKMKEKGDIPEGYSVSREKKERFSLILESASTNQTSMYLCASSLTLLGNQPQHFGDGTRLSIL.

This clonotype was seen ten or more times. The V gene is TRBV7-9, the J gene TRBJ2-7, with unresolved D. Germline assignment: CDR1 SEHNR and CDR2 FQNEAQ (reference sequence). The CDR3 spans 13 residues. V was trimmed by 2 bases and J by 1 base, leaving 6 bases between them. The CDR3 protein is CASSLRNSYEQYF. Written as DNA, the CDR3 is TGTGCCAGCAGCTTACGGAATTCCTACGAGCAGTACTTC.

Details on this clonotype: The junction departs from the called germline gene at one end, perhaps through a read error. The rearrangement links TRBV4-1 to TRBJ2-3; a weak D match, TRBD2 (5 bases). The germline gives CDR1 MGHRA, CDR2 YSYEKL. The length of the CDR3 is 17 residues. CDR3 nucleotides: TGTGCCAGCAGCCAAGTTCGAGACTACGGTCGCACAGATACGCAGTATTTT. Translating gives CASSQVRDYGRTDTQYF.

This chain connects TRBV10-2 to TRBJ2-7; D is unresolved. This CDR3 contains 11 residues. The germline CDR1 and CDR2 sequences are WSHSY and SAAADI. Trimming stripped 3 bases from V and 7 bases from J, with 7 bases between. CDR3 DNA: TGCGCCAGCAGTGAAGTTGCGGAGCAGTACTTC. Protein sequence: CASSEVAEQYF.

At least ten counts were recorded for this clonotype. The rearrangement links TRBV11-1 to TRBJ1-1, with 11 nucleotides matching TRBD1. This CDR3 is 16 amino acids long. Trimming removed 5 bases from V and 3 bases from J; junction bases left unmatched: 8. Germline CDR1 and CDR2: SGHAT and FQDESV (reference sequence). Here the CDR3 DNA reads TGTGCCAGCAGCCCGAACGCGGACAGGGGGCACACTGAAGCTTTCTTT. Residues: CASSPNADRGHTEAFF.

The chain carries TRBV9 and TRBJ2-5, with TRBD2 matching 9 bases. The germline CDR1 and CDR2 sequences are SGDLS and YYNGEE. CDR3 length: 15 residues. Germline trimming cut 4 bases from V and 2 bases from J; bases unmatched to any gene: 6. CDR3 nucleotides: TGTGCCAGCAGCCCCGGGACTAGCAGACAAGAGACCCAGTACTTC. As protein: CASSPGTSRQETQYF.

In this sample, this clonotype turned up many times. The chain joins TRBV7-2 to TRBJ2-5; 12 bases agree with TRBD2. This CDR3 is 15 amino acids long. Germline trimming cut 1 base from V and 7 bases from J; bases unmatched to any gene: 4. Germline V CDR1 and CDR2: SGHTA, FQGNSA. CDR3 nucleotides: TGTGCCAGCAGCTTAGGACTAGCGGGAGCAGGGACCCAGTACTTC. Its protein product is CASSLGLAGAGTQYF.

The chain couples TRBV7-9 to TRBJ1-6; the D is unclear. Germline CDR1 reads SEHNR; CDR2 reads FQNEAQ (reference sequence). The CDR3 has 14 amino acids. The V and J ends lost 5 bases and 8 bases respectively, with 13 bases between them. CDR3 nucleotide sequence: TGTGCCAGCAGCCCTCTGGGAATCGATTCACCCCTCCACTTT. Its translation is CASSPLGIDSPLHF.

This clonotype was found many times. CDR3 in amino acids: CASRDGTGGLPQHF. The CDR3 DNA sequence: TGTGCCAGCAGAGACGGGACAGGGGGCCTGCCCCAGCATTTT. The V and J genes are TRBV12-3 or TRBV12-4 and TRBJ1-5; 12 bases align to TRBD1. The J segment lost 9 bases and the V segment lost 6 bases, leaving 6 bases of the junction unmatched. This CDR3 is 14 amino acids long.

In this sample, this clonotype turned up many times. The gene calls are TRBV7-9 and TRBJ2-7; D gene ambiguous. CDR1 is SEHNR and CDR2 is FQNEAQ in the germline V gene (reference sequence). V lost 5 bases to trimming and J lost 0 bases, with 11 bases between them. The length of the CDR3 is 14 residues. This chain's CDR3 is CASSAPFHSYEQYF. The CDR3 DNA reads as TGTGCCAGCAGCGCCCCTTTTCACTCCTACGAGCAGTACTTC.

Many counts were recorded for this clonotype. The V call is TRBV3-1, the J call TRBJ1-1; D ambiguous. CDR1 and CDR2 from the germline V gene are LGHDT and YNNKEL (reference sequence). The V end was cut by 4 bases, the J end by 1 base, with 10 bases between. The CDR3 loop spans 14 amino acids. CDR3 in amino acids: CASSLTTPNTEAFF. CDR3 DNA sequence: TGTGCCAGCAGCCTGACGACACCGAACACTGAAGCTTTCTTT.

This clonotype was seen at least ten times. The junction departs from the called germline gene at one end, perhaps through a read error. J is TRBJ2-4 and V is TRBV2, with D perhaps TRBD2 (6 bases). This CDR3 comprises 11 residues. Looked up from germline, CDR1 is SNHLY and CDR2 is FYNNEI. CDR3 in DNA: TGTGCCAGCAGTGAAGGGGTGGGGAGGAACTTC. It specifies CASSEGVGRNF.

This clonotype was counted at least ten times. The chain links TRBV20-1 to TRBJ2-3; 12 bases align to TRBD2. The J segment lost 2 bases and the V segment lost 1 base, leaving 4 bases of the junction unmatched. The CDR3 totals 16 residues. Germline V CDR1 and CDR2: DFQATT, SNEGSKA (reference sequence). The CDR3: CSARVWTSGTTDTQYF. The CDR3 DNA sequence: TGCAGTGCTAGAGTCTGGACTAGCGGGACCACAGATACGCAGTATTTT.

This clonotype was recorded many times. V gene TRBV6-1 combines with J gene TRBJ2-7, with 16 nucleotides matching TRBD2. V lost 5 bases to trimming and J lost 2 bases; unmatched junction nucleotides: 6. Germline-derived CDR1 and CDR2 are MNHNS and SASEGT. CDR3 length: 17 amino acids. DNA for the CDR3: TGTGCCAGCAGTAAGGGACTAGCGGGAGGGGGGGCCTACGAGCAGTACTTC. Its translation: CASSKGLAGGGAYEQYF.

As regards this clonotype: A much larger clone differs from this one at a single base, so this may be a read error. The rearrangement joins TRBV6-2 or TRBV6-3 to TRBJ2-5; 8 bases fit TRBD2. CDR1 is MNHEY and CDR2 is SVGEGT in the germline V gene. The CDR3 spans 14 residues. This CDR3 is CAISGIGYQETPYF. DNA of the CDR3: TGTGCCATTAGCGGGATAGGATACCAAGAGACCCCGTACTTC.

This clonotype has a count of ten or more. This chain links TRBV28 with TRBJ2-2, with D uncertain. V shed 6 bases and J shed 7 bases, with 9 bases lying between them. CDR1 MDHEN and CDR2 SYDVKM come from the germline V gene. CDR3 length: 12 amino acids. The CDR3 protein is CASSHKGGELFF. For the CDR3, the DNA is TGTGCCAGCAGCCACAAAGGCGGGGAGCTGTTTTTT.

The gene calls are TRBV18 and TRBJ2-1; either TRBD1 or TRBD2 may supply D (6 bases each). The CDR3 extends over 16 amino acids. In germline, CDR1 is KGHSH, CDR2 LQKENI. Trimming stripped 3 bases from V and 9 bases from J, with 21 bases between. This CDR3 reads CASSPYTGGRAGEQFF. In nucleotides, the CDR3 is TGTGCCAGCTCACCGTACACCGGGGGCCGGGCGGGTGAGCAGTTCTTC.

As to this clonotype: A read error may explain this, as a much larger clone is one base away. The V call is TRBV9, the J call TRBJ2-5, with 9 nucleotides matching TRBD1. The CDR3 length is 15 residues. Germline V gene sequence: CDR1 SGDLS, CDR2 YYNGEE. This CDR3 is CAGSDRDREVETQYF. For the CDR3, the DNA is TGTGCCGGCAGCGACCGGGACAGGGAGGTAGAGACCCAGTACTTC.

This clonotype was counted between two and nine times. V usage is TRBV9 and J usage is TRBJ2-5; D tentatively fits TRBD1 or TRBD2 (5 bases each). This CDR3 region has 14 residues. V lost 4 bases and J 6 bases, leaving 16 bases between the germline ends. Looked up from germline, CDR1 is SGDLS and CDR2 is YYNGEE. The CDR3 here is CASSPRDLRKTQYF. The CDR3 DNA sequence: TGTGCCAGCAGCCCTAGGGACCTCAGAAAGACCCAGTACTTC. The entire variable domain, with the rest obtained from reference TRBV9 and TRBJ2-5, is as follows: DSGVTQTPKHLITATGQRVTLRCSPRSGDLSVYWYQQSLDQGLQFLIQYYNGEERAKGNILERFSAQQFPDLHSELNLSSLELGDSALYFCASSPRDLRKTQYFGPGTRLLVL.

This clonotype was observed a few times. With a much larger clone just one base away, this may be a read error. J is TRBJ2-7 and V is TRBV2; 8 nucleotides agree with TRBD2. Germline CDR1 reads SNHLY; CDR2 reads FYNNEI. The length of the CDR3 is 14 residues. J lost 5 bases, V lost 8 bases, and 11 bases had no gene match. The CDR3 coding sequence is TGTGCCAGCCGCCACCCCGGGACTAGGAACGAGCAGTACTTC. It is translated as CASRHPGTRNEQYF.

DNA for the CDR3: TGTGCCAGCTCACCACCCCTAGCCCGGGGTCGAGAGCAGTTCTTC. It yields the protein CASSPPLARGREQFF. The rearrangement links TRBV18 to TRBJ2-1; maybe TRBD2 (5 bases). CDR1 and CDR2 (germline): KGHSH, LQKENI. The CDR3 is 15 residues long. Trimming cost V 0 bases and J 10 bases, with 16 bases left between them.

The chain employs TRBV5-1 and TRBJ1-2, with 8 bases fitting TRBD1. V lost 4 bases to trimming and J lost 2 bases; unmatched junction nucleotides: 7. The length of the CDR3 is 15 residues. From germline, CDR1 is SGHRS and CDR2 YFSETQ. Here the CDR3 reads CASSPRQGQNYGYTF. CDR3 bases: TGCGCCAGCAGCCCCCGACAGGGGCAGAACTATGGCTACACCTTC.

With respect to this clonotype: This may come from a read error, since a much larger clone is one base off. The chain couples TRBV6-5 to TRBJ2-7; D is uncertain. This CDR3 is built from 13 residues. Germline V gene sequence: CDR1 MNHEY, CDR2 SVGAGI. Between the trimmed V and J ends, which lost 0 bases and 3 bases, there was a span of 6 bases. The chain's CDR3 is CASSYSSCYEQYF. The CDR3 DNA is TGTGCCAGCAGTTACTCCTCCTGCTACGAGCAGTACTTC.

This clonotype was detected only a few times. The chain uses TRBV29-1 and TRBJ2-1; D is unresolved. V lost 0 bases and J 0 bases, leaving 12 bases between the germline ends. The germline gives CDR1 SQVTM, CDR2 ANQGSEA. This CDR3 has 16 amino acids. The CDR3 DNA reads TGCAGCGTTGAAGACTACGGGCGGAGCTCCTACAATGAGCAGTTCTTC. Translating gives CSVEDYGRSSYNEQFF.